A selection of T cell receptor beta chains follows, all from one sample in a study of cytomegalovirus exposure and HLA in healthy donors. The repertoire was sequenced with immunoSEQ multiplex PCR; TCRdb's copy has only in-frame clones and lacks some. Of about 330,000 clones in the sample, about nine tenths were seen once. The material sequenced was PBMCs. Source of these receptors: a woman aged 18-29 years in good health and CMV-seronegative. CDR3s include the opening cysteine and the closing phenylalanine or tryptophan. The D gene is left open where the match is weak. Clone size, where shown, is once, few, many, or a class for clones that have expanded.

CDR3 length | clone size | J gene | V gene | D gene | CDR3 protein | CDR3 DNA
13 | . | TRBJ2-7 | TRBV4-1 | . | CASSQGSYGEQYF | TGCGCCAGCAGCCAAGGGTCCTACGGCGAGCAGTACTTC
14 | few | TRBJ2-7 | TRBV6-1 | . | CASSDTGSSYEQYF | TGTGCCAGCAGTGACACAGGTAGCTCCTACGAGCAGTACTTC
15 | once | TRBJ2-7 | TRBV11-2 | . | CASSLGGGNSYEQYF | TGTGCCAGCAGCTTAGGGGGCGGGAACTCCTACGAGCAGTACTTC
14 | few | TRBJ1-1 | TRBV5-1 | TRBD1 | CASSSGQANTEAFF | TGCGCCAGCAGCTCGGGACAGGCGAACACTGAAGCTTTCTTT
12 | . | TRBJ1-1 | TRBV10-3 | . | CAISGVPDEAFF | TGTGCCATCAGTGGTGTGCCAGATGAAGCTTTCTTT
14 | few | TRBJ1-2 | TRBV6-5 | . | CASSYSSGFGGYTF | TGTGCCAGCAGTTACTCGTCCGGGTTTGGTGGCTACACCTTC
16 | . | TRBJ1-1 | TRBV2 | TRBD1 | CASSTEGGTANTEAFF | TGTGCCAGCAGTACTGAGGGCGGGACAGCTAACACTGAAGCTTTCTTT
14 | few | TRBJ1-2 | TRBV5-3 | TRBD1 | CARSPGQGASGYTF | TGTGCCAGAAGCCCCGGACAGGGGGCTAGTGGCTACACCTTC
14 | once | TRBJ1-5 | TRBV19 | . | CASRGAGAGQPQHF | TGTGCCAGTAGGGGTGCAGGGGCCGGTCAGCCCCAGCATTTT
14 | . | TRBJ1-1 | TRBV6-5 | . | CASSDTAMNTEAFF | TGTGCCAGCAGTGACACAGCAATGAACACTGAAGCTTTCTTT
14 | . | TRBJ2-5 | TRBV5-1 | . | CASSLFGGGETQYF | TGCGCCAGCAGCTTGTTCGGAGGTGGTGAGACCCAGTACTTC
12 | . | TRBJ2-3 | TRBV7-3 | . | CASSSYGGTQYF | TGTGCCAGCAGCTCGTACGGCGGTACGCAGTATTTT